These T cell receptor beta chains were read from a single sample in a study of blood T cell repertoires in COVID-19. This table comes from immunoSEQ multiplex PCR, and its TCRdb copy is limited to in-frame clones, with some not included. The profile shows roughly 230,000 clones, approximately 82% of them singletons. Sequences were obtained from peripheral blood. The origin of the receptors is a man aged 35-49 years with active or convalescent COVID-19. Both conserved end residues are part of each CDR3. The D gene is left open where the match is weak. Only part of the rows carry a size: once, few, many, or a class if the clone is expanded.

v_gene	j_gene	d_gene	abundance	CDR3aa	CDR3nt
TRBV18	TRBJ2-2	TRBD1	few	CASSPRFGQADTGELFF	TGTGCCAGCTCACCAAGATTCGGACAGGCGGACACCGGGGAGCTGTTTTTT
TRBV6-5	TRBJ1-6	TRBD1	.	CASRSPGQYRSPLHF	TGTGCCAGCAGGTCCCCGGGACAGTATCGTTCACCCCTCCACTTT
TRBV19	TRBJ2-1	TRBD1	.	CASSMNIGTGVHFF	TGTGCCAGTAGTATGAATATCGGGACAGGCGTTCATTTCTTC
TRBV27	TRBJ2-2	TRBD1	.	CASSLGTVNTGELFF	TGTGCCAGCAGTTTAGGGACAGTTAACACCGGGGAGCTGTTTTTT
TRBV5-1	TRBJ1-2	.	.	CASSPGGTGNYGYTF	TGCGCCAGCAGCCCGGGCGGGACGGGGAACTATGGCTACACCTTC
TRBV28	TRBJ1-2	.	.	CASSSPYYGYTF	TGTGCCAGCAGTTCCCCCTACTATGGCTACACCTTC
TRBV19	TRBJ1-1	.	.	CASSIYRDPEAFF	TGTGCCAGTAGTATTTACAGGGACCCTGAAGCTTTCTTT
TRBV2	TRBJ1-2	.	.	CASTVRQVSGYTF	TGTGCCAGCACCGTTAGACAGGTCTCCGGCTACACCTTC
TRBV2	TRBJ1-3	TRBD1	once	CASRGTGYGDTIYF	TGTGCCAGCAGAGGGACAGGGTACGGGGACACCATATATTTT
TRBV2	TRBJ2-3	TRBD2	few	CASSERLAGGFSTDTQYF	TGTGCCAGCAGTGAAAGACTAGCGGGGGGGTTTAGCACAGATACGCAGTATTTT
TRBV7-8	TRBJ2-3	TRBD2	.	CASSHRPRLAGEPDTQYF	TGTGCCAGCAGCCACAGACCCCGACTAGCGGGAGAACCAGATACGCAGTATTTT
TRBV29-1	TRBJ1-1	TRBD1	.	CSVEGTETASNTEAFF	TGCAGCGTGGAGGGGACAGAGACAGCCTCAAACACTGAAGCTTTCTTT
TRBV19	TRBJ2-7	TRBD1	.	CASSIGDRGTYEQYF	TGTGCCAGTAGTATAGGGGACAGGGGGACCTACGAGCAGTACTTC
TRBV27	TRBJ1-6	TRBD1	.	CASSLYPIQTGGISPLHF	TGTGCCAGCAGTTTATACCCAATCCAGACAGGGGGCATTTCACCCCTCCACTTT
TRBV7-2	TRBJ2-7	TRBD2	.	CASSFGRTSYEQYF	TGTGCCAGCAGCTTCGGGAGGACATCCTACGAGCAGTACTTC
TRBV10-3	TRBJ2-7	TRBD1	few	CAISESTGPVVYEQYF	TGTGCCATCAGTGAGTCGACAGGGCCCGTGGTCTACGAGCAGTACTTC
TRBV9	TRBJ1-1	.	few	CASSVRTEFDTEAFF	TGTGCCAGCAGCGTAAGGACAGAGTTTGATACTGAAGCTTTCTTT
TRBV11-2	TRBJ2-1	TRBD2	.	CASSQGLAGPNYEQFF	TGTGCCAGCAGCCAGGGACTAGCGGGACCTAATTATGAGCAGTTCTTC
TRBV30	TRBJ2-1	.	.	CAWRQGHNEQFF	TGTGCCTGGAGACAGGGCCACAATGAGCAGTTCTTC
TRBV28	TRBJ2-3	.	once	CASSLIGGLTTDTQYF	TGTGCCAGCAGTTTAATTGGGGGACTCACCACAGATACGCAGTATTTT
TRBV9	TRBJ1-2	TRBD1	.	CASSETQGSYGYTF	TGTGCCAGCAGCGAAACACAGGGGTCCTATGGCTACACCTTC
TRBV4-3	TRBJ2-7	.	.	CASSQGTGPYEQYF	TGCGCCAGCAGCCAAGGAACAGGACCCTACGAGCAGTACTTC